This T cell receptor beta chain was profiled in a study of cytomegalovirus exposure and HLA in healthy donors listed by TCRdb under 2017. About the full investigation: An earlier analysis of roughly 630 of the donors reported more than 250 Gb of sequence data and 117 million unique TCR beta sequences from 150 million to 200 million T cells. Around 330 gigabases of sequencing data and around 88 million unique TCR sequences made up an early release that covered 640 HLA-typed donors. Among the approximately 400 genotyped donors, 75% to 90% belonged to the genetic ancestry cluster associated with self-reported Caucasian donors. The aim of the study was to test whether cataloging public T cell receptors could identify signatures of past pathogen exposure. Using immunosequencing, the study profiled T cell repertoires from about 620 subjects and related those repertoires to cytomegalovirus serostatus. Along with the roughly 710-subject first cohort, a separate validation cohort of 120 different subjects was used. To predict cytomegalovirus infection status, the study combined high-throughput TCR immunosequencing, statistical association of individual TCRs with disease status, and machine learning. A later analysis re-analyzed previously published TCR beta repertoires from about 730 donors and added high-resolution HLA genotyping to study TCR occurrence patterns. The later analysis used no new phenotypic data to find candidate immune exposures, relying instead on TCR beta sequences and their occurrence across donors. To decide whether each TCR beta V gene segment behaved as functional or pseudogenic, an earlier analysis of some 570 of the donors relied on high-throughput TCR beta sequencing. Donor age, sex, ethnicity and CMV serostatus were compiled together with the repertoire data. Genome-wide SNP genotypes for about 65% of the 666 donors were used in a later genetic analysis, which treated that subset as a discovery cohort. All discovery cohort repertoires had been generated using a single sequencing platform. HLA typing covered class I and class II loci at four-digit resolution. Typing coverage varied by locus: roughly 629-640 donors for A, B, C, DRB1 and DQB1; under 550 for DQA1; over 600 for DPA1; 450 to 480 for DPB1. Four or five DR-DQ haplotypes were treated as single units for association and clustering because of strong linkage in the cohort. On average, roughly 250,000 unique TCR beta nucleotide sequences were sequenced per donor among some 430 genotyped donors of the cohort, with about 17% of those sequences being non-productive.

The cohort comprised fewer than 700 healthy bone marrow donors. At the time of sampling, all cohort members were nominally healthy, though unrecorded immune exposures were likely present. The donor was CMV seronegative and was included in the group of over 300 seronegative cohort members. Every donor gave a peripheral blood sample, and the peripheral blood mononuclear cells from that sample were used for TCR beta sequencing. Genomic DNA extraction from the blood cell samples was performed with the Qiagen DNeasy Blood Extraction Kit. The germline V gene (reference sequence) yields SEHNR for CDR1 and FQNEAQ for CDR2. Relative to germline, V is 1 base shorter and J is 5 bases shorter, with 9 bases between their ends. The CDR3 covers 13 residues, taking in both the cysteine and the phenylalanine. The sequence is cut down to CDR3 DNA, 39 bases in frame from base 1. Paper-wide results and their limitations: According to the authors, the approach could potentially be generalized to other disease states and immunological phenotypes. In vitro tests confirmed that three of the cytomegalovirus-associated TCR beta chains recognize cytomegalovirus antigens. In a later analysis, HLA-associated TCR beta chains showed more clonal expansion and lower generation probabilities than non-associated chains that were equally common. Cytomegalovirus status was reported to be diagnosed by the classifier with high specificity and sensitivity in both the original and validation cohorts. Some IMGT-functional V segments, including TRBV6-2 and TRBV6-3, could not be distinguished by the 87-base-pair reads and were therefore excluded. The only immune exposure information available for the cohort was CMV serostatus. Only TCR beta chains were sequenced in this cohort, and the absence of alpha or paired-chain data limited detectable features. Several of the top co-occurrence clusters appeared to be linked to parvovirus B19, influenza, CMV and Epstein-Barr virus, according to a later analysis. According to a later analysis, TCR association rates differed among HLA loci, with DRB1 alleles showing the most associated TCRs and HLA-C alleles showing the fewest. Presence/absence analyses assumed roughly uniform sequencing depth across donors, an assumption that may not hold. A later analysis found that most CMV-associated TCR beta chains appeared HLA-restricted, with HLA associations seemingly driven largely by CMV exposure. The sequencing pipeline was judged likely to have produced a cluster of highly shared sequence variants as a technical artifact. Specific HLA alleles were associated with 16,951 TCR beta sequences at a false discovery rate of 0.05 in a later analysis. A total of 164 TCR beta chains were listed by the study as associated with cytomegalovirus. Because counts were too low, seventeen rarely observed V segments, including chromosome 9 orphons, were excluded from the earlier analysis of a few hundred of the donors. Correlated functional status among segregating V segments might reflect linkage disequilibrium, but an unknown experimental factor could not be ruled out. Broadly in line with IMGT annotations, most TCR beta V segments showed up in productive rearrangements about 87% or about 30% of the time in an earlier analysis of approximately 600 of the donors. V-gene and J-gene trimming of TCR beta chains was associated with a missense DCLRE1C variant in a later genetic analysis, and the association was replicated in an independent cohort. A further reported finding was that TCR beta sequences accurately predicted the HLA-A and HLA-B alleles for most subjects in the first cohort. Because HLA typing was unavailable for some donors at each locus, only the typed subset was used in association tests. Most TCR sequences were seen in very few donors, while some public TCRs were found in many individuals. When HLA alleles, especially DR and DQ, strongly co-occurred, TCR associations were difficult to assign to individual alleles. In a later genetic analysis, fewer N-insertions in productive TCRs were reported among donors in an Asian-associated ancestry cluster than the approximately 670-donor mean.

Regarding this clone: This receptor's antigen is unknown. No much larger clonotype is one base removed from it; base qualities were not supplied.

Libraries were built with the immunoSEQ multiplex PCR assay. For the multiplex PCR, a mixture combining 60 forward primers for TCR Vbeta segments and 13 reverse primers for TCR Jbeta segments was used. The CDR3 region of rearranged TCR beta genes was amplified from genomic DNA by a multiplex PCR assay. The Illumina HiSeq System was used to sequence the amplified TCR beta libraries as 87-base-pair reads. As for how the authors treated the data: Across the 500 to 700 repertoires, a later analysis counted about 81 million unique TCR beta chains, about 10 million of which were shared by at least two donors. A nearest-neighbor algorithm error-corrected the raw reads and collapsed the reads into unique sequences, merging closely related sequences to remove PCR and sequencing errors. Alignment of CDR3 sequences to IMGT reference sequences was used to assign V, D and J gene segments. For a sequence to be retained, a match of at least six nucleotides to both a V gene segment and a J gene segment was required. Rearrangements were called productive when the CDR3 lacked stop codons and stayed in frame with V and J; all others were non-productive. Following IMGT convention, CDR3 was defined as the stretch from the second conserved V-encoded cysteine up to the conserved J-encoded phenylalanine. In an earlier analysis of around 640 of the donors, sequences lacking an unambiguous match to a single V gene segment were excluded. In an earlier analysis of approximately 610 of the donors, V segments were called functional above 56.7% productive rearrangements and were called segregating when the between-donor standard deviation exceeded 5%. A statistical classification framework was built for diagnosing cytomegalovirus status from the catalog of TCR beta chain sequences. In a later analysis, V and J genes were assigned by comparing TCR nucleotide sequences against IMGT/GENE-DB human TR gene sequences. In a later analysis, CDR3 sequences and most-parsimonious VDJ recombination scenarios were assigned using the TCRdist pipeline. A later analysis defined each TCR beta chain by its CDR3 amino acid sequence plus V-gene family, and excluded reads lacking a unique V-gene family. To address suspected cross-contamination and a sequencing artifact, a later analysis removed several hundred highly shared, low-generation-probability nucleotide sequences. A later analysis calculated a clonal expansion index for each public chain from normalized within-repertoire ranks of inferred template counts. Generation probabilities in a later analysis came from a VDJ recombination model fitted to out-of-frame rearrangements, and those results were checked against IGoR. A later analysis scored TCR-TCR, TCR-HLA and TCR-CMV co-occurrence with hypergeometric tests, applying a repertoire-size bias correction to TCR pairs. A later analysis estimated false discovery rates by permuting HLA or CMV assignments 20 times. In a later analysis, co-occurring TCRs were grouped using DBSCAN, and TCRdist sequence similarity was added for clustering within HLA-allele-positive subsets. Repertoires with fewer than 30,000 or more than 120,000 public chains were left out of co-occurrence clustering, as were several repertoires with anomalous nucleotide sharing. TCRdb obtained this table from immuneACCESS and retained in-frame rearrangements with V and J assigned. These tables miss some clones; where compared with another copy, unresolved V genes account for less than half of the shortfall, and the remainder is unexplained. The DNA gave D and trimming, while V, J and clone size come from that table. The sample records almost 200,000 clones, 70% to 90% of which are singletons. The ten largest clones capture under 3% of the sample.

The receptor's source is a woman aged 50 to 60 in good health and CMV-seronegative. The material sequenced was PBMCs. The V and J segments used are TRBV7-9 and TRBJ2-7; a weak D assignment points to TRBD1 (5 bases agree). The nucleotide sequence reads as follows: TGTGCCAGCAGCTTAGGCAGGGCCCACGAGCAGTACTTC. It codes for CASSLGRAHEQYF.